Listed below are T cell receptor beta chains from one sample, sequenced in a study of naive and memory T cell subsets. TCRdb passed the UMI-ligation and nested PCR reads through MiXCR, listing each CDR3 protein once. The repertoire holds about 150,000 distinct CDR3 sequences, under 25% seen once, with 0.11% in the top ten. The source material was naive CD4+ T cells from blood. The receptors originated from a human donor in good health. Each CDR3 is given with its conserved first and last residue. Fields, in order: J gene, V gene, D gene, clone size, CDR3 DNA, CDR3 protein. A D gene is named only where the DNA matches it firmly. Size is omitted from some rows. Given values are once, few, many or a class for expanded clones.

J gene: TRBJ2-2; V gene: TRBV6-2/TRBV6-3; D gene: NA; clone size: NA; CDR3 DNA: TGTGCCAGCAGTTATCCGGGGCCCACCGGGGAGCTGTTTTTT; CDR3 protein: CASSYPGPTGELFF
J gene: TRBJ2-7; V gene: TRBV7-2; D gene: NA; clone size: NA; CDR3 DNA: TGTGCCAGCAGTTCCGAACAGCTCTACGAGCAGTACTTC; CDR3 protein: CASSSEQLYEQYF
J gene: TRBJ2-3; V gene: TRBV4-3; D gene: TRBD1; clone size: few; CDR3 DNA: TGCGCCAGCAGCGACCAGACAGGGAGAGCAGATACGCAGTATTTT; CDR3 protein: CASSDQTGRADTQYF
J gene: TRBJ2-7; V gene: TRBV7-2; D gene: TRBD2; clone size: few; CDR3 DNA: TGTGCCAGCAGCTCCACTAGCGGCAATTCCTACGAGCAGTACTTC; CDR3 protein: CASSSTSGNSYEQYF
J gene: TRBJ1-3; V gene: TRBV6-5; D gene: NA; clone size: few; CDR3 DNA: TGTGCCAGCAGTTACGGGGGGGCTACGCACACCATATATTTT; CDR3 protein: CASSYGGATHTIYF
J gene: TRBJ2-7; V gene: TRBV6-1; D gene: NA; clone size: NA; CDR3 DNA: TGTGCCAGCAGTTGGGACCCCCTCCTCGAGCAGTACTTC; CDR3 protein: CASSWDPLLEQYF
J gene: TRBJ2-1; V gene: TRBV7-2; D gene: NA; clone size: once; CDR3 DNA: TGTGCCAGCAGCTTAGAGGGGACCAGGACTTTCAATGAGCAGTTCTTC; CDR3 protein: CASSLEGTRTFNEQFF
J gene: TRBJ2-2; V gene: TRBV2; D gene: TRBD1; clone size: many; CDR3 DNA: TGTGCCAGCAGGACGGGGACAGCCTTCACCGGGGAGCTGTTTTTT; CDR3 protein: CASRTGTAFTGELFF
J gene: TRBJ1-1; V gene: TRBV6-5; D gene: NA; clone size: few; CDR3 DNA: TGTGCCACCACCAGACTGGTAAACACTGAAGCTTTCTTT; CDR3 protein: CATTRLVNTEAFF
J gene: TRBJ2-1; V gene: TRBV4-1; D gene: NA; clone size: NA; CDR3 DNA: TGCGCCAGCAGCCAAGACGGCTTTGGGGAGCGGTTCTTC; CDR3 protein: CASSQDGFGERFF
J gene: TRBJ2-1; V gene: TRBV15; D gene: NA; clone size: NA; CDR3 DNA: TGTGCCACCAGCAGAGATCTTCAGAGGAGTGAGCAGTTCTTC; CDR3 protein: CATSRDLQRSEQFF
J gene: TRBJ2-1; V gene: TRBV19; D gene: NA; clone size: NA; CDR3 DNA: TGTGCCAGTAGTAAAAGGGTTGATGAGCAGTTCTTC; CDR3 protein: CASSKRVDEQFF
J gene: TRBJ2-1; V gene: TRBV9; D gene: NA; clone size: NA; CDR3 DNA: TGTGCCAGCAGCGTAGAAGTAGGAGAGGGGGGACGAAATGAGCAGTTCTTC; CDR3 protein: CASSVEVGEGGRNEQFF
J gene: TRBJ2-5; V gene: TRBV3-1; D gene: TRBD2; clone size: few; CDR3 DNA: TGTGCCAGCAGCCCCTGGACTAGCGGGAGGTCGGAGACCCAGTACTTC; CDR3 protein: CASSPWTSGRSETQYF
J gene: TRBJ1-3; V gene: TRBV7-8; D gene: TRBD1; clone size: NA; CDR3 DNA: TGTGCCAGCAGCTTAGGGGACAGCTCTGGAAACACCATATATTTT; CDR3 protein: CASSLGDSSGNTIYF
J gene: TRBJ2-2; V gene: TRBV9; D gene: TRBD1; clone size: few; CDR3 DNA: TGTGCCAGCAGTGGACAGGCTGACACCGGGGAGCTGTTTTTT; CDR3 protein: CASSGQADTGELFF